The text below deals with one TCR beta chain. Up to 2 weeks before entering the study, exposed participants had met a COVID-19 case. Produced via immunoSEQ multiplex PCR; TCRdb's table is partial and in-frame only. The sample includes roughly 400,000 clones, 70% to 90% of them seen just once. This specimen belongs to a study of blood T cell repertoires in COVID-19. Overall study: Sample material is recorded as cDNA or gDNA derived from T cells, B-cell-depleted T cells, or PBMCs.

Germline-derived CDR1 and CDR2 are SGHAT and FQNNGV. V dropped 3 bases and J dropped 9; count of bases not matched to a gene: 11. The CDR3 has 14 amino acids. The clonotype was recovered from a woman under 30 who had been exposed to COVID-19. The sequencing input was PBMCs or T cells enriched from blood (not recorded which). The chain links TRBV11-2 to TRBJ2-7, with 7 bases fitting TRBD2. The CDR3 bases are TGTGCCAGCAGCTTCCCCACCGGGACTACGGGGCAGTACTTC. It codes for CASSFPTGTTGQYF.